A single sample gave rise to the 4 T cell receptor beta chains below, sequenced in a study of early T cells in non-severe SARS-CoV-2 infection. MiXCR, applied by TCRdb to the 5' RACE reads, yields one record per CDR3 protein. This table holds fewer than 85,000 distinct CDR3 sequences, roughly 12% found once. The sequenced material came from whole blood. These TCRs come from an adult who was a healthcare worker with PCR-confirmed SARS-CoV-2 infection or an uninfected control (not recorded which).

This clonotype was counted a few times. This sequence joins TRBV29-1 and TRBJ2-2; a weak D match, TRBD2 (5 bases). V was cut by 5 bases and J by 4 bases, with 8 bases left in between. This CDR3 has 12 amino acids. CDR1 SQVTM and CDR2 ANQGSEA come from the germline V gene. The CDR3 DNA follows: TGCAGCGTTCTGGAGGTCACCGGGGAGCTGTTTTTT. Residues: CSVLEVTGELFF.

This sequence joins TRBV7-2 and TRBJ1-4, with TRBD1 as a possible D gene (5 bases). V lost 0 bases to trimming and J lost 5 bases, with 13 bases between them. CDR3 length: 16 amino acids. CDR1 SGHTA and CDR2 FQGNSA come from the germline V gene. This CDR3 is CASSLARTQINEKLFF. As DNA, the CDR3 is TGTGCCAGCAGCTTAGCGCGGACACAAATAAATGAAAAACTGTTTTTT.

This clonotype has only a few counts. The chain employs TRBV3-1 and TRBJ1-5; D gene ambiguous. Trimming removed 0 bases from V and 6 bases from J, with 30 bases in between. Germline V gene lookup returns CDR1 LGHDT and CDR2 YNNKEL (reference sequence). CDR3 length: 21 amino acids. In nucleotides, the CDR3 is TGTGCCAGCAGCCAAGATCGGGGTAGCTTCGAAGCAGCTGGGCCTAGTCAGCCCCAGCATTTT. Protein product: CASSQDRGSFEAAGPSQPQHF.

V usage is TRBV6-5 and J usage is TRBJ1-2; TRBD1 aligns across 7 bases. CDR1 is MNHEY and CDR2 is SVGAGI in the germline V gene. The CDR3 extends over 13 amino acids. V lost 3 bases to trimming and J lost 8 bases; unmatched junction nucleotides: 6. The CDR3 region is CASSYYRGGGYTF. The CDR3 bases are TGTGCCAGCAGTTATTACAGGGGAGGGGGCTACACCTTC.